These 29 T cell receptor beta chains came from one sample sequenced in a study of control samples from healthy donors and cancer patients. Sequenced by immunoSEQ multiplex PCR; TCRdb stores in-frame clones only, minus some. The repertoire holds 170,000 or so clones, with roughly nine tenths as singletons. Material: blood. The receptors come from a man between 25 and 39 years old in good health.

Notes on this clone: At the DNA level, this CDR3 is encoded by other sequences in the same sample as well. CDR3 sequence (DNA): TGTGCCAGTAGTATAGGCGGAGTGGGAAATCAGCCCCAGCATTTT. It yields the protein CASSIGGVGNQPQHF. The chain is built from TRBV19 and TRBJ1-5; D uncertain. The length of the CDR3 is 15 residues. V was pared by 1 base and J by 4 bases, with 11 bases between. Germline V gene data show CDR1 as LNHDA and CDR2 as SQIVND (reference sequence).

This chain joins TRBV20-1 and TRBJ1-2, with D unresolved. Germline CDR1 reads DFQATT; CDR2 reads SNEGSKA (reference sequence). Trimming removed 0 bases from V and 8 bases from J, with 7 bases in between. This CDR3 is built from 11 residues. This CDR3 is CSAREGGGYTF. The CDR3 DNA sequence: TGCAGTGCTAGAGAAGGAGGGGGCTACACCTTC.

The chain has TRBV7-3 and TRBJ2-3, with 7 bases lining up with TRBD1. Trimming took 5 bases from V and 14 from J; bases not matched to a gene: 10. This CDR3 contains 12 residues. Per germline, CDR1 SGHTA and CDR2 FQGTGA. In nucleotides, the CDR3 is TGTGCCAGCAGCCGGGACAGTCGCCCTTTGTATTTT. It encodes CASSRDSRPLYF.

The J gene is TRBJ2-5, the V gene TRBV15, with D perhaps TRBD1 (5 bases). The CDR3 totals 14 residues. Germline assignment: CDR1 LNHNV and CDR2 YYDKDF (reference sequence). Trimming cost V 0 bases and J 5 bases, with 10 bases left between them. This CDR3 reads CATSRDPGQETQYF. The DNA for the CDR3 is TGTGCCACCAGCAGAGATCCAGGGCAGGAGACCCAGTACTTC.

The rearrangement joins TRBV2 to TRBJ2-5, with 8 bases that match TRBD2. The V gene's germline CDR1 is SNHLY and CDR2 FYNNEI. The trim removed 7 bases at V and 7 bases at J, leaving 8 bases unmatched. The length of the CDR3 is 13 residues. For the CDR3, the DNA is TGTGCCAGCACCACCTCTGCGGGAGGGACCCAGTACTTC. Translated, it gives CASTTSAGGTQYF.

The CDR3 region has the DNA TGTGCCAGTAGTAACCAGATCGGGCTTAGCAATCAGCCCCAGCATTTT. It codes for CASSNQIGLSNQPQHF. The V gene is TRBV19, the J gene TRBJ1-5; D uncertain. CDR1 LNHDA and CDR2 SQIVND come from the germline V gene (reference sequence). The CDR3 covers 16 residues. V was pared by 4 bases and J by 0 bases, with 13 bases between. Variable domain in full (rest from reference TRBV19 and TRBJ1-5): DGGITQSPKYLFRKEGQNVTLSCEQNLNHDAMYWYRQDPGQGLRLIYYSQIVNDFQKGDIAEGYSVSREKKESFPLTVTSAQKNPTAFYLCASSNQIGLSNQPQHFGDGTRLSIL.

A single count supports this clone. The genes are TRBV29-1 and TRBJ1-6, with 9 bases lining up with TRBD1. Trimming cost V 7 bases and J 10 bases; bases outside gene matches: 8. Looked up from germline, CDR1 is SQVTM and CDR2 is ANQGSEA. The CDR3 totals 13 residues. The CDR3 bases are TGCAGCGCCGGGACAGGGCTGGGATCACCCCTCCACTTT. Its protein is CSAGTGLGSPLHF.

Concerning this clone: This same CDR3 is encoded by further DNA sequences in the sample. The rearrangement joins TRBV3-1 (or the pseudogene TRBV3-2) to TRBJ1-1; D gene ambiguous. Germline loops: CDR1 LGHDT, CDR2 YNNKEL (reference sequence). There are 12 residues in the CDR3. Trimming stripped 4 bases from V and 2 bases from J, with 5 bases between. CDR3 amino acids: CASSRGNTEAFF. The CDR3 DNA is TGTGCCAGCAGCCGGGGTAACACTGAAGCTTTCTTT.

A remark on this clone: The germline gene is not matched at one end of the junction; a read error may be the cause. The chain couples TRBV6-2 or TRBV6-3 to TRBJ2-7; 8 positions agree with TRBD1. The CDR3 has 14 residues. CDR1 is MNHEY and CDR2 is SVGEGT in the germline V gene. The CDR3 sequence: CASSYGTGSCEQYF. The CDR3 coding sequence is TGTGCCAGCAGTTACGGGACAGGTTCCTGCGAGCAGTACTTC.

J is TRBJ1-1 and V is TRBV13, with 7 bases lining up with TRBD1. The J segment lost 1 base and the V segment lost 4 bases, leaving 0 bases of the junction unmatched. Germline V CDR1 and CDR2: PRHDT, FYEKMQ (reference sequence). CDR3 length equals 13 residues. In DNA form, the CDR3 reads TGTGCCAGCAGCTGGACAGGGAACACTGAAGCTTTCTTT. It encodes CASSWTGNTEAFF.

The J gene is TRBJ2-3, the V gene TRBV2, with TRBD1 identical over 7 bases. From germline, CDR1 is SNHLY and CDR2 FYNNEI. Trimming cost V 7 bases and J 2 bases; bases outside gene matches: 12. The CDR3 extends over 16 amino acids. In DNA, the CDR3 is TGTGCCAGCACCGAGGGGGCTAGCCAAAACACAGATACGCAGTATTTT. Translation gives CASTEGASQNTDTQYF.

Here the CDR3 DNA reads TGCAGCGTTGAAGGTGTACAGGGATCCTACAATGAGCAGTTCTTC. Its translation is CSVEGVQGSYNEQFF. The chain uses TRBV29-1 and TRBJ2-1; possible D gene TRBD1, 6 bases. Germline CDR1 reads SQVTM; CDR2 reads ANQGSEA. This CDR3 is 15 amino acids long. V gave up 1 base and J gave up 1 base, with 11 bases separating them.

This clone was seen a handful of times. J is TRBJ1-5 and V is TRBV20-1; 11 bases agree with TRBD1. CDR1 and CDR2 from the germline V gene are DFQATT and SNEGSKA (reference sequence). The CDR3 consists of 15 residues. Trimming at V came to 3 bases and at J to 7 bases, leaving 8 bases not matched to a gene. The CDR3 DNA follows: TGCAGTGCTAGTCCCGGGACAGGGGGTTCCCAGCCCCAGCATTTT. Its translation: CSASPGTGGSQPQHF.

The gene calls are TRBV6-5 and TRBJ2-3; 7 bases align to TRBD2. The V segment lost 2 bases and the J segment 8 bases; nucleotides outside the gene matches: 4. The CDR3 is 13 amino acids. The germline V gene has CDR1 MNHEY and CDR2 SVGAGI. The CDR3 reads CASSYVGGGTQYF. CDR3 in DNA: TGTGCCAGCAGTTACGTTGGCGGGGGTACGCAGTATTTT.

This chain uses TRBV4-1 with TRBJ1-2; 7 bases match TRBD1. Unmatched junction bases numbered 10, after V lost 5 bases and J lost 7 bases. From germline, CDR1 is MGHRA and CDR2 YSYEKL. The CDR3 sequence is 14 residues long. Here the CDR3 DNA reads TGCGCCAGCAGCTACAGTAGGGGGCAGGCTGGCTACACCTTC. Translated, it gives CASSYSRGQAGYTF.

This rearrangement joins TRBV7-8 to TRBJ1-2; D remains ambiguous. Germline-derived CDR1 and CDR2 are SGHVS and FQNEAQ. Deletions cut 1 base from V and 8 bases from J, with 11 bases between. The CDR3 has 13 amino acids. The CDR3 is CASSLGEVTGYTF. The DNA of the CDR3 is TGTGCCAGCAGCTTAGGGGAGGTAACAGGCTACACCTTC. The full variable domain, completed using reference TRBV7-8 and TRBJ1-2, is GAGVSQSPRYKVAKRGQDVALRCDPISGHVSLFWYQQALGQGPEFLTYFQNEAQLDKSGLPSDRFFAERPEGSVSTLKIQRTQQEDSAVYLCASSLGEVTGYTFGSGTRLTVV.

The V call is TRBV4-1, the J call TRBJ1-2, with 12 bases lining up with TRBD1. The CDR3 contains 15 residues. The junction had 2 bases not matched to a gene; V was cut back by 0 bases and J by 6 bases. Germline CDR1 and CDR2: MGHRA and YSYEKL. The CDR3 region has the DNA TGCGCCAGCAGCCAAGATGGGACAGGGGGCAATGGCTACACCTTC. It codes for CASSQDGTGGNGYTF.

The chain combines TRBV14 with TRBJ1-6; a possible D gene is TRBD1 (5 bases). The CDR3 spans 17 residues. The V gene's germline CDR1 is SGHDN and CDR2 FVKESK. Trimming took off 0 bases at V and 8 bases at J, with 17 bases between the two ends. CDR3: CASSQDDVGVGYSPLHF. The CDR3 DNA is TGTGCCAGCAGCCAAGATGATGTGGGGGTAGGTTATTCACCCCTCCACTTT.

The sample holds a few counts of this clone. The rearrangement uses TRBV6-6 and TRBJ2-7, with D perhaps TRBD2 (7 bases). Trimming pared 5 bases from V and 3 bases from J, leaving 14 bases between. CDR1 MNHNY and CDR2 SVGAGI come from the germline V gene (reference sequence). This CDR3 comprises 14 residues. CDR3: CASSHKRDNYEQYF. CDR3 nucleotides: TGTGCCAGCAGTCACAAGCGGGACAACTACGAGCAGTACTTC.

This clone was observed once. The chain employs TRBV10-3 and TRBJ2-7; TRBD2 matches 8 bases. The CDR3 runs to 13 residues. Trimming at V came to 9 bases and at J to 5 bases, leaving 9 bases not matched to a gene. Per the germline V gene, CDR1 is ENHRY and CDR2 is SYGVKD. CDR3 sequence (DNA): TGTGCCATACGGGAAGCGGGAGACAACGAGCAGTACTTC. It encodes CAIREAGDNEQYF.

CDR3 coding DNA: TGTGCCAGCAGCCAAGATTCGGGCATTCTCAGGGAAGCTTTCTTT. Its translation is CASSQDSGILREAFF. The rearrangement uses TRBV14 and TRBJ1-1; no clear D gene. The CDR3 contains 15 residues. In germline, CDR1 is SGHDN, CDR2 FVKESK. The V and J ends lost 0 bases and 8 bases respectively, with 16 bases between them.

This chain joins TRBV27 and TRBJ1-1, with D hard to call. Germline CDR1 reads MNHEY; CDR2 reads SMNVEV (reference sequence). CDR3 length: 13 residues. Trimming shortened V by 3 bases and J by 7 bases, and 12 bases separated the two germline ends. The CDR3 region has the DNA TGTGCCAGCAGTTTTCGGGGAGGCAATGAAGCTTTCTTT. Amino acid sequence: CASSFRGGNEAFF.

The chain couples TRBV4-3 to TRBJ1-1; D gene unclear. V was shortened by 5 bases and J by 2 bases, with 15 bases between the two germline ends. In germline, CDR1 is LGHNA, CDR2 YSLEER. The CDR3 length is 15 residues. The DNA for the CDR3 is TGCGCCAGCAGCTCGGATCTTTTCGCCAACACTGAAGCTTTCTTT. Amino acid sequence: CASSSDLFANTEAFF.

In this sample, this clone turned up once. Here the CDR3 reads CASSGGRATEAFF. CDR3 bases: TGTGCCAGCAGTGGAGGCAGGGCTACTGAAGCTTTCTTT. V is TRBV2 and J is TRBJ1-1; tentatively, D is TRBD1 (5 bases). Germline CDR1 SNHLY, CDR2 FYNNEI. CDR3 length equals 13 residues. The ends were cut back, 4 bases at V and 5 bases at J, with 11 bases in the middle.

The chain uses TRBV5-1 and TRBJ2-7; a weak D match, TRBD2 (5 bases). V lost 0 bases and J 1 base, leaving 11 bases between the germline ends. Germline V CDR1 and CDR2: SGHRS, YFSETQ. The length of the CDR3 is 15 residues. The DNA for the CDR3 is TGCGCCAGCAGCTTGGTCGGGGATCGGTCCTACGAGCAGTACTTC. Translated: CASSLVGDRSYEQYF.

The chain is built from TRBV5-1 and TRBJ2-3; no firm D call. Trimming cost V 5 bases and J 1 base, with 11 bases left between them. This CDR3 comprises 14 residues. Germline values: CDR1 SGHRS, CDR2 YFSETQ. The CDR3 DNA follows: TGCGCCAGCAGACCCACAGAACGCACAGATACGCAGTATTTT. Translating it yields CASRPTERTDTQYF.

This sequence joins TRBV9 and TRBJ2-6; D ambiguous. The V end was cut by 0 bases, the J end by 1 base, with 8 bases between. The germline V gene encodes CDR1 SGDLS and CDR2 YYNGEE. The CDR3 has 16 residues. The CDR3 reads CASSVDSESGANVLTF. CDR3 sequence (DNA): TGTGCCAGCAGCGTAGACAGCGAGTCTGGGGCCAACGTCCTGACTTTC.

The chain couples TRBV7-2 to TRBJ2-5, with 7 bases identical to TRBD1. Germline V lookup: CDR1 SGHTA, CDR2 FQGNSA. The CDR3 totals 14 residues. V shed 5 bases and J 5 bases; nucleotides not matched to a gene: 8. The CDR3 bases are TGTGCCAGCAGCCAACAATGGGACAGTGAGACCCAGTACTTC. Translated, it gives CASSQQWDSETQYF.

The chain is built from TRBV9 and TRBJ2-1; D possibly matches TRBD1 or TRBD2 (5 bases each). Germline CDR1 SGDLS, CDR2 YYNGEE. The CDR3 runs 16 residues. V shed 1 base and J shed 2 bases, with 13 bases lying between them. CDR3 in DNA: TGTGCCAGCAGCGTATTCGGGGCGGTTACCTACAATGAGCAGTTCTTC. Its translation is CASSVFGAVTYNEQFF.